This T cell receptor (beta chain) is drawn from a study of shared clonotypes between healthy human individuals. Study-level information: Ranging from 18 to 49 in age, donors were two women and three men. The study's findings and limits: In general, naive subsets displayed greater estimated richness than memory subsets did. The naive CD4 repertoires of a handful of donors were compared, and roughly 5.1% of clonotypes were shared.

The repertoire was sequenced with immunoSEQ multiplex PCR; TCRdb's copy has only in-frame clones and lacks some. The table has 2 million to 3 million clones, over 85% seen once; the top ten hold roughly 0.39%. Regarding this clone: The antigen is not known. At one end, the junction sequence differs from germline, possibly due to a read error.

The germline gives CDR1 LNHNV, CDR2 YYDKDF (reference sequence). The CDR3 runs 15 residues. All the donors were Caucasian adults who lived in Nashville, Tennessee. The rearrangement joins TRBV15 to TRBJ1-1; perhaps TRBD1 as D (5 bases). Sequenced input: naive CD4+ T cells from PBMCs. Subset reported: CD45RA+ positively selected. The origin of this receptor is a young man in good health. Some clones in this sample may be carry-over from other donors' samples. The CDR3 nucleotides are TGTGCCACCCGCAGTGGGGCTCCGGTTGGGACTGAAGCTTTCTTT. Protein sequence: CATRSGAPVGTEAFF.